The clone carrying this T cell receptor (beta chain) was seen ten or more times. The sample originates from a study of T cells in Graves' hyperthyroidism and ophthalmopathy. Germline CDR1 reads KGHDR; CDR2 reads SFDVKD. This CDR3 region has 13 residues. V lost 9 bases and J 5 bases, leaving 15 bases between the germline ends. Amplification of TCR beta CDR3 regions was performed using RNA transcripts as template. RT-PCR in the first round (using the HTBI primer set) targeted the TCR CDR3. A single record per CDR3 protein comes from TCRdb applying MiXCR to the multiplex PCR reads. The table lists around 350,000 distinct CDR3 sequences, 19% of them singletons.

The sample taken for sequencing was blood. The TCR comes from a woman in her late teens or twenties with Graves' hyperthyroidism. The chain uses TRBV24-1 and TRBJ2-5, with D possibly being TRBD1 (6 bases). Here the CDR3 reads CATSRGSGETQYF. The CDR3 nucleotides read TGTGCCACCTCCAGGGGCTCAGGGGAGACCCAGTACTTC.